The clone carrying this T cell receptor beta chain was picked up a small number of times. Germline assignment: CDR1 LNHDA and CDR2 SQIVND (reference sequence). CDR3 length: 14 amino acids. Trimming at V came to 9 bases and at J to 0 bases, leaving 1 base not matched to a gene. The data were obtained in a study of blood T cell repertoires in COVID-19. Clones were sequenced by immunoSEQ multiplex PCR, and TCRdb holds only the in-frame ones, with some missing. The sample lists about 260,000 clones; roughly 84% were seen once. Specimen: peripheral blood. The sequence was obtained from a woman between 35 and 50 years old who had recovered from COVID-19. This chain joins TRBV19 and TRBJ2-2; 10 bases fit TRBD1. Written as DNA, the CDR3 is TGTGCCAGCGGACAGGGGGCGAACACCGGGGAGCTGTTTTTT. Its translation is CASGQGANTGELFF.